The 15 T cell receptor beta chains in this list originate from one sample, sequenced in a study of T cells in Graves' hyperthyroidism and ophthalmopathy. Amplified TCR beta CDR3 regions derived from RNA transcripts. HTBI primers were used for first-round RT-PCR of the TCR CDR3. A single record per CDR3 protein comes from TCRdb applying MiXCR to the multiplex PCR reads. The sample lists 490,000 or so distinct CDR3 sequences, roughly 23% seen once, with approximately 49% in the top ten. The sample consisted of blood. All receptors derive from a woman in her 70s with Graves' ophthalmopathy.

The chain recombines TRBV29-1 with TRBJ2-7, with 12 bases that match TRBD1. After removal of 6 bases from V and 6 bases from J, the junction contained 9 bases not matched to a gene. The germline gives CDR1 SQVTM, CDR2 ANQGSEA. The CDR3 contains 14 residues. The CDR3 DNA follows: TGCAGCGTAGATCCGGGACAGGGGGCGAGCGAGCAGTACTTC. It is translated as CSVDPGQGASEQYF.

This clonotype was counted ten times or more. CDR3 amino acids: CASSLLGLPNEQFF. CDR3 coding DNA: TGTGCCAGCAGCTTATTGGGGCTCCCCAATGAGCAGTTCTTC. This chain joins TRBV11-2 and TRBJ2-1; possible D gene TRBD1, 5 bases. Germline V gene lookup returns CDR1 SGHAT and CDR2 FQNNGV. The V gene lost 2 bases and the J gene lost 6 bases, with 11 bases spanning the gap. The CDR3 is 14 amino acids.

This clonotype was counted ten times or more. The V gene is TRBV27, the J gene TRBJ1-1; 8 bases line up with TRBD1. Germline V gene sequence: CDR1 MNHEY, CDR2 SMNVEV (reference sequence). V shed 6 bases, J shed 1 base, and the junction held 4 bases outside the gene matches. CDR3 length: 14 amino acids. The CDR3 sequence: CASSFRGQNTEAFF. The CDR3 DNA reads TGTGCCAGCAGCTTCAGGGGGCAGAACACTGAAGCTTTCTTT.

The V and J genes are TRBV4-2 and TRBJ2-1, with TRBD2 matching 10 bases. The germline V gene has CDR1 LGHNA and CDR2 YNFKEQ. The CDR3 length is 16 residues. The trim removed 1 base at V and 5 bases at J, leaving 5 bases unmatched. The CDR3, as DNA: TGTGCCAGCAGCCAAGTTCAAGCGGGAGGGAACAATGAGCAGTTCTTC. It is translated as CASSQVQAGGNNEQFF.

In its sample, this clonotype was seen a few times. V is TRBV28 and J is TRBJ1-1; D possibly corresponds to TRBD1 (5 bases). CDR3 length equals 15 residues. The germline V and J ends were trimmed by 4 bases and 1 base, with 13 bases remaining between them. Germline CDR1 reads MDHEN; CDR2 reads SYDVKM. This chain's CDR3 is CASSSPRGSNTEAFF. CDR3 coding DNA: TGTGCCAGCAGTTCCCCCCGGGGCTCGAACACTGAAGCTTTCTTT.

The chain combines TRBV11-2 with TRBJ2-7; D is undetermined. V was cut by 0 bases and J by 6 bases, with 12 bases left in between. Germline V gives CDR1 SGHAT, CDR2 FQNNGV. The CDR3 is 14 amino acids. This CDR3 is CASSLDSSSLEQYF. For the CDR3, the DNA is TGTGCCAGCAGCTTAGACAGTTCCTCCCTCGAGCAGTACTTC.

CDR3 protein: CASTRFETGYSNQPQHF. In nucleotides, the CDR3 is TGTGCCAGCACGAGGTTTGAGACAGGCTATAGCAATCAGCCCCAGCATTTT. The V call is TRBV6-1, the J call TRBJ1-5; D is possibly TRBD1 (6 bases). The CDR3 sequence is 17 residues long. Germline CDR1 reads MNHNS; CDR2 reads SASEGT. V was shortened by 7 bases and J by 0 bases, with 19 bases between the two germline ends.

There are a few counts of this clonotype. The chain carries TRBV19 and TRBJ1-1; no reliable D call. Trimming removed 1 base from V and 4 bases from J, with 22 bases in between. The CDR3 is 18 amino acids. Germline V gene lookup returns CDR1 LNHDA and CDR2 SQIVND (reference sequence). CDR3 region: CASSIATLFLPRGTEAFF. The CDR3 DNA sequence: TGTGCCAGTAGTATAGCCACTCTCTTTCTTCCACGAGGCACTGAAGCTTTCTTT.

The chain combines TRBV10-2 with TRBJ2-2, with D maybe TRBD2 (6 bases). Germline V gene data show CDR1 as WSHSY and CDR2 as SAAADI. The CDR3 consists of 15 residues. The V end was cut by 2 bases, the J end by 9 bases, with 16 bases between. The DNA of the CDR3 is TGCGCCAGCAGTGAGCGGCGGGAAGGTAGAAGGGAGCTGTTTTTT. It translates to CASSERREGRRELFF.

V gene TRBV18 combines with J gene TRBJ2-5, with D unresolved. V shed 5 bases and J shed 4 bases, with 8 bases lying between them. Germline V gives CDR1 KGHSH, CDR2 LQKENI. The CDR3 has 12 amino acids. CDR3 region: CASSSQRETQYF. The CDR3 coding sequence is TGTGCCAGCTCATCCCAGAGAGAGACCCAGTACTTC.

This clonotype was observed a handful of times. The chain joins TRBV10-1 to TRBJ2-7, with D unclear. CDR1 WNHNN and CDR2 SYGVQD come from the germline V gene (reference sequence). The V and J ends lost 0 bases and 5 bases respectively, with 8 bases between them. The length of the CDR3 is 13 residues. The DNA for the CDR3 is TGCGCCAGCAGTGAGTCCCCTTCGGACGAGCAGTACTTC. It yields the protein CASSESPSDEQYF.

This clonotype appeared many times. The rearrangement joins TRBV30 to TRBJ2-1; D unresolved. The CDR3 has 13 residues. Deletions cut 4 bases from V and 8 bases from J, with 15 bases between. Germline values: CDR1 GTSNPN, CDR2 SVGIG (reference sequence). CDR3 in amino acids: CAWTVTPNYEQFF. CDR3 nucleotides: TGTGCCTGGACCGTAACCCCCAACTATGAGCAGTTCTTC.

Only a few counts were recorded for this clonotype. This chain links TRBV6-2 or TRBV6-3 with TRBJ2-1; unclear D gene. Germline CDR1 is MNHEY and CDR2 is SVGEGT. This CDR3 region has 11 residues. Trimming took off 0 bases at V and 11 bases at J, with 5 bases between the two ends. CDR3 DNA sequence: TGTGCCAGCAGTTACTCTCGCAAGCAGTTCTTC. This codes for CASSYSRKQFF.

This clonotype was seen a few times. CDR3 region: CASSKGQVHNEKLFF. CDR3 DNA sequence: TGTGCCAGCAGCAAAGGACAAGTCCATAATGAAAAACTGTTTTTT. V and J are TRBV13 and TRBJ1-4; possible D gene TRBD1, 5 bases. V lost 5 bases and J lost 4, with 14 bases in between. There are 15 residues in the CDR3. Germline values: CDR1 PRHDT, CDR2 FYEKMQ (reference sequence).

With regard to this clonotype: Mismatch with germline at one junction end may stem from a read error. CDR3 amino acids: CASSVVPMGGTDAFF. CDR3 sequence (DNA): TGTGCCAGCAGCGTAGTTCCCATGGGTGGCACTGATGCTTTCTTT. The chain carries TRBV9 and TRBJ1-1, with no clear D. Germline values: CDR1 SGDLS, CDR2 YYNGEE. The CDR3 totals 15 residues.